This TCR beta chain was retrieved from a study of human T cells and chemical hapten exposure. Study-level findings and limits: Patch test scores rose with PT1 expanded TCR counts, a positive correlation. The number of TCRs over 1 in 1000 frequency stayed unchanged after DPC. Since the donors had alopecia, their immune response may not be the same as that of healthy people.

The time point denotes: patch test 2, 6 weeks after DPC sensitization. Treatment meaning: therapeutic diphenylcyclopropenone sensitization with weekly scalp DPC. Trimming cost V 3 bases and J 5 bases; bases outside gene matches: 12. The CDR3 totals 16 residues. Germline loops: CDR1 DFQATT, CDR2 SNEGSKA (reference sequence). Many counts were recorded for this clonotype. Its antigen remains unknown. The library labeled individual cDNA molecules by adding unique molecular identifiers to them. TCRdb ran MiXCR on the RACE reads and lists one entry per CDR3 protein. The table has about 85,000 distinct CDR3 sequences, around a tenth seen once.

The input for sequencing was whole blood, taken in connection with sensitization to the hapten diphenylcyclopropenone (DPC). This chain connects TRBV20-1 to TRBJ2-7; 11 nucleotides match TRBD2. The TCR comes from a man younger than 35 with alopecia areata. Some clones in this sample may be carry-over from other donors' samples. CDR3 protein: CSASSSGGVLLNEQYF. CDR3 coding DNA: TGCAGTGCTAGTAGTAGCGGGGGGGTACTCCTCAACGAGCAGTACTTC.